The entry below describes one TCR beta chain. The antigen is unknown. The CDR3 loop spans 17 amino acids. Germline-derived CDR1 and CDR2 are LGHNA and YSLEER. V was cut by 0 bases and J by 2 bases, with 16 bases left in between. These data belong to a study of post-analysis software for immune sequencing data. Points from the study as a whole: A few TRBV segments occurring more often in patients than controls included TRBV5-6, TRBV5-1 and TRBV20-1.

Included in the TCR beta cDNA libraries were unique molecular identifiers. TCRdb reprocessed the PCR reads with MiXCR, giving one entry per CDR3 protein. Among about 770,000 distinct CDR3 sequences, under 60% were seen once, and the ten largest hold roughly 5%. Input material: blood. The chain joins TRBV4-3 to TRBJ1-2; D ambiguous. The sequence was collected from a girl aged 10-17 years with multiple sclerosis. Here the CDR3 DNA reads TGCGCCAGCAGCCAAGATACCACGACCTCCTCAAACTATGGCTACACCTTC. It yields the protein CASSQDTTTSSNYGYTF.